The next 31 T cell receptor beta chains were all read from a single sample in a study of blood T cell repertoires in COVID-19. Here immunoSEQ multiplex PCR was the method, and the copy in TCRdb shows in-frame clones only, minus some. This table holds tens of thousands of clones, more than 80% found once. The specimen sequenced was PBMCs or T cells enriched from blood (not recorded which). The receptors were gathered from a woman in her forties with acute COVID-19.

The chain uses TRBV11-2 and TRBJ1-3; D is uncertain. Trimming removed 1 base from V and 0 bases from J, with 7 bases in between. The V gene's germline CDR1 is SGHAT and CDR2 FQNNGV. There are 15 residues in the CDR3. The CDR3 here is CASSLVGLSGNTIYF. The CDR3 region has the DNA TGTGCCAGCAGCTTAGTGGGCCTCTCTGGAAACACCATATATTTT.

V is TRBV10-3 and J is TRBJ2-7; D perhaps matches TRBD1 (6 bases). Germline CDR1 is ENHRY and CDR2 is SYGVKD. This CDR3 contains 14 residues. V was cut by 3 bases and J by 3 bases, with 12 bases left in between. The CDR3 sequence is CAISEQQGSYEQYF. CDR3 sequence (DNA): TGTGCCATCAGTGAACAACAGGGTAGCTACGAGCAGTACTTC.

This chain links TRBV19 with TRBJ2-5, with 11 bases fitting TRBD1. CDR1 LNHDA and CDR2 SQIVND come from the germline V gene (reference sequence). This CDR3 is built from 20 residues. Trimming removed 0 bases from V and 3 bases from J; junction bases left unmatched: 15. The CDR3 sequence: CASSIDHSVWLGQGEETQYF. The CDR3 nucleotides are TGTGCCAGTAGTATAGATCATAGCGTATGGCTGGGACAGGGGGAAGAGACCCAGTACTTC.

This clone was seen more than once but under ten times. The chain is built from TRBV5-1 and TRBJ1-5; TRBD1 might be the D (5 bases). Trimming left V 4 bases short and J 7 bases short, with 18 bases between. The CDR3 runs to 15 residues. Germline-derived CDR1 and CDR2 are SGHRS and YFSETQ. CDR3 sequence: CASSPGRGRGQPQHF. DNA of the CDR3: TGCGCCAGCAGCCCTGGCCGGGGCCGGGGGCAGCCCCAGCATTTT.

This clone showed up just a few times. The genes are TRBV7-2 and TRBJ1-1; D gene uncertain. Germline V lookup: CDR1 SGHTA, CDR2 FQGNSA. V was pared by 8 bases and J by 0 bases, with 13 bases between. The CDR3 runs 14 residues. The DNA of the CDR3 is TGTGCCAGCTGGACTCGAGACATGAACACTGAAGCTTTCTTT. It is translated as CASWTRDMNTEAFF.

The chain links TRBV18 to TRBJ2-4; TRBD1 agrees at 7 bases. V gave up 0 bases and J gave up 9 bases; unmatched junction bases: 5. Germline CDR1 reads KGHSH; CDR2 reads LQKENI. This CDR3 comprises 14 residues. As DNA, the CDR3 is TGTGCCAGCTCACCACCGACAGGGTCTAGCATTCAGTACTTC. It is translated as CASSPPTGSSIQYF.

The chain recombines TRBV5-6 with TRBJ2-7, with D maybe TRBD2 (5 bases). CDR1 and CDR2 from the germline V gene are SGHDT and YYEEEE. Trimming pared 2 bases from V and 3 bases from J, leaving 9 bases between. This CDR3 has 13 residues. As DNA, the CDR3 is TGTGCCAGCAGCTTTGGAGGAAGCTACGAGCAGTACTTC. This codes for CASSFGGSYEQYF.

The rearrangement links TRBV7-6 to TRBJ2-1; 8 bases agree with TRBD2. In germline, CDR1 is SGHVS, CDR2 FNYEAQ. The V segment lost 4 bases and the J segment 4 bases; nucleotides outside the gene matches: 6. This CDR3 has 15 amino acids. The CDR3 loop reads CASSSGQRGYNEQFF. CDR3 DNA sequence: TGTGCCAGCAGCTCCGGCCAGCGGGGGTACAATGAGCAGTTCTTC. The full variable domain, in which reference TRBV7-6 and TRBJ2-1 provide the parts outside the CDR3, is GAGVSQSPRYKVTKRGQDVALRCDPISGHVSLYWYRQALGQGPEFLTYFNYEAQQDKSGLPNDRFSAERPEGSISTLTIQRTEQRDSAMYRCASSSGQRGYNEQFFGPGTRLTVL.

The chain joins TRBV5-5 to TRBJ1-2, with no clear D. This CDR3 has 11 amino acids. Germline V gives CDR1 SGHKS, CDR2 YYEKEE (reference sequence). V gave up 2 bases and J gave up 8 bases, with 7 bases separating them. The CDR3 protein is CASSFTGGYTF. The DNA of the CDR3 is TGTGCCAGCAGCTTTACGGGAGGCTACACCTTC.

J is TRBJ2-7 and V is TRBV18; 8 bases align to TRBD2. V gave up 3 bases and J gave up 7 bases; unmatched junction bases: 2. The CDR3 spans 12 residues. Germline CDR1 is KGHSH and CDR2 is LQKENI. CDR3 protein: CASSPASGEQYF. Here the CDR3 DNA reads TGTGCCAGCTCACCGGCTAGCGGGGAGCAGTACTTC.

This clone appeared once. CDR3 bases: TGTGCCAGCAGCTTAGCGTTGGGACAGGGGCCGGAGACCCAGTACTTC. Translation: CASSLALGQGPETQYF. V usage is TRBV13 and J usage is TRBJ2-5; 10 bases line up with TRBD1. This CDR3 has 16 amino acids. Trimming took 1 base from V and 5 from J; bases not matched to a gene: 7. Per the germline V gene, CDR1 is PRHDT and CDR2 is FYEKMQ (reference sequence).

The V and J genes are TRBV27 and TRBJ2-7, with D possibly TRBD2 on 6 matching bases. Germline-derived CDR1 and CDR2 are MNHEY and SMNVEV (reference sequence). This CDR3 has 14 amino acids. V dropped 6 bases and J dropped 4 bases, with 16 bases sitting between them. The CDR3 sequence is CASSLGASAYEQYF. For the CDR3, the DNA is TGTGCCAGCAGCCTAGGGGCTAGCGCTTACGAGCAGTACTTC.

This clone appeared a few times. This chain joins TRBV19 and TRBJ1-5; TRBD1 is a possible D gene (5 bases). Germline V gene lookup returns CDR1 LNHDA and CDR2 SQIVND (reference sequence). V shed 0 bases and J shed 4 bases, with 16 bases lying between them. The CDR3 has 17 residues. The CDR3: CASSIDSDARGNQPQHF. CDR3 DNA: TGTGCCAGTAGTATAGACTCGGACGCGCGGGGGAATCAGCCCCAGCATTTT.

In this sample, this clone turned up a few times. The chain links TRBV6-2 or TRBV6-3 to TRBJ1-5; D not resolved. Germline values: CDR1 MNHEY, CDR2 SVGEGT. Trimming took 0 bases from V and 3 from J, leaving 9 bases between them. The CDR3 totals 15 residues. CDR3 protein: CASSYSADYNQPQHF. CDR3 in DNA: TGTGCCAGCAGTTACTCAGCGGACTACAATCAGCCCCAGCATTTT.

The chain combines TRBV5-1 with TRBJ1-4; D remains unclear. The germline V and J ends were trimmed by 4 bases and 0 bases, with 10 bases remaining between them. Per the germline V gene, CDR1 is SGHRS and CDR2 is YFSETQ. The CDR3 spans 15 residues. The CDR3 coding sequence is TGCGCCAGCAGCCGAGACTATGCAACTAATGAAAAACTGTTTTTT. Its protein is CASSRDYATNEKLFF.

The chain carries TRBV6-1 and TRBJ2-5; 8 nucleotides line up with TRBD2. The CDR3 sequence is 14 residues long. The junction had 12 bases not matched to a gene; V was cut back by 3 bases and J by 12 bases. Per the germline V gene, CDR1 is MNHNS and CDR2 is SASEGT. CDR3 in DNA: TGTGCCAGCAGTGAGATTCCCGGGACTAGTTTTAAGTACTTC. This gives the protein CASSEIPGTSFKYF.

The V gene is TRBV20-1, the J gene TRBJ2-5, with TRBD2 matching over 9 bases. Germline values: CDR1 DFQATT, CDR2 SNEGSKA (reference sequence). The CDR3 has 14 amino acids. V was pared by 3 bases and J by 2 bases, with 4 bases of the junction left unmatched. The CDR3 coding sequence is TGCAGTGCTAGTAGACTAGCGGCACAAGAGACCCAGTACTTC. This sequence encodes CSASRLAAQETQYF.

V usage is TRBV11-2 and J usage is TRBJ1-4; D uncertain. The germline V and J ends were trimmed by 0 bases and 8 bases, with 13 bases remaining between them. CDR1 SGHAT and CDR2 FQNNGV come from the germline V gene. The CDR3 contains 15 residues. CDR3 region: CASSLDRGRGEKLFF. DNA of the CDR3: TGTGCCAGCAGCTTAGATCGTGGCCGGGGAGAAAAACTGTTTTTT.

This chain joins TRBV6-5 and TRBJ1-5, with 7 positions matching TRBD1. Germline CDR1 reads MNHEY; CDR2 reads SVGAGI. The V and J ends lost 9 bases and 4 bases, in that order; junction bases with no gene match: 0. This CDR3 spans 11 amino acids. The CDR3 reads CARGQNQPQHF. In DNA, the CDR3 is TGTGCCAGGGGACAGAATCAGCCCCAGCATTTT.

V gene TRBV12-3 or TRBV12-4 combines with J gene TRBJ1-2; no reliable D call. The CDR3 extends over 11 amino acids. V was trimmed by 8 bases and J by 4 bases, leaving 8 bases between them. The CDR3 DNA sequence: TGTGCCAGCGGTTCCCGCTATGGCTACACCTTC. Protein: CASGSRYGYTF.

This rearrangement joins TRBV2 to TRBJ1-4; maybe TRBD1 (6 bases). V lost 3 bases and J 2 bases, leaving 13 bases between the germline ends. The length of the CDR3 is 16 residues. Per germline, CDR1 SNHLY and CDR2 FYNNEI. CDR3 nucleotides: TGTGCCAGCAGTGACGTTCTTAGGGGGACTAATGAAAAACTGTTTTTT. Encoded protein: CASSDVLRGTNEKLFF.

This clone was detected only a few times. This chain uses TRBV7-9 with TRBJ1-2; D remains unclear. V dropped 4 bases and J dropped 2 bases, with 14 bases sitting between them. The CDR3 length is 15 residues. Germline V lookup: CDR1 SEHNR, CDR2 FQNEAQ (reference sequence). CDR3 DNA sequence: TGTGCCAGCAGCTACTACCAAACACTGAACTATGGCTACACCTTC. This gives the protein CASSYYQTLNYGYTF.

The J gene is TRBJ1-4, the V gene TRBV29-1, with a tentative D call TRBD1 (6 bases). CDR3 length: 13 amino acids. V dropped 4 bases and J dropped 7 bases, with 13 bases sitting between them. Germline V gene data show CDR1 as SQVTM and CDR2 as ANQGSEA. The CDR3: CSVGPGVAEKLFF. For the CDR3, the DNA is TGCAGCGTTGGGCCAGGGGTGGCTGAAAAACTGTTTTTT.

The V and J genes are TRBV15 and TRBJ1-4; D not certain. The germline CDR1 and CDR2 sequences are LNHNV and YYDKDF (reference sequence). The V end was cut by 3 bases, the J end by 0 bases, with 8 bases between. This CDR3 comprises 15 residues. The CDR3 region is CATSRLDATNEKLFF. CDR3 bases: TGTGCCACCAGCAGGCTAGATGCAACTAATGAAAAACTGTTTTTT.

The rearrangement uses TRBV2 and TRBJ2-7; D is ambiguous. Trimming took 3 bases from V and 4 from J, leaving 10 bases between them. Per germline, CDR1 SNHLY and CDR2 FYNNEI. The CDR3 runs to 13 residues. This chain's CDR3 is CASSDAEPYEQYV. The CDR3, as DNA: TGTGCCAGCAGTGATGCAGAACCGTACGAGCAGTACGTC.

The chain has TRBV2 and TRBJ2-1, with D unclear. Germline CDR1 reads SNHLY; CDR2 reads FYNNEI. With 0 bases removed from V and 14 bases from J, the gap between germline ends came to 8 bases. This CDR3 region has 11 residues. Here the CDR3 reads CASSEARLEFF. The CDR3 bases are TGTGCCAGCAGTGAAGCGCGCTTGGAGTTCTTC.

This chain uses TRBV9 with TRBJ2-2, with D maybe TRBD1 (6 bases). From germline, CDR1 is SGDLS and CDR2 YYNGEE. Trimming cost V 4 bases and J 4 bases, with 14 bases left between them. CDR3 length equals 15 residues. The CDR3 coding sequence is TGTGCCAGCAGCCCCGTGGGGGCGGTCACCGGGGAGCTGTTTTTT. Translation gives CASSPVGAVTGELFF.

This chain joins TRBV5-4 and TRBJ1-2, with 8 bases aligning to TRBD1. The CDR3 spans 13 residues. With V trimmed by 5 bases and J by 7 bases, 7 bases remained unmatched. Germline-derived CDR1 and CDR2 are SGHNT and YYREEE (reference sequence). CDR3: CASRQDRVGGYTF. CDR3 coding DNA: TGTGCCAGCAGACAGGACAGGGTAGGTGGCTACACCTTC.

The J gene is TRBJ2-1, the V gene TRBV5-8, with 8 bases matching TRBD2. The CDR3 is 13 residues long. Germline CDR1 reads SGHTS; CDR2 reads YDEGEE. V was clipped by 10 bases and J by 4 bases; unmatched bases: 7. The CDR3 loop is CAHRGGLYNEQFF. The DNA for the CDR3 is TGTGCCCACCGGGGGGGCCTATACAATGAGCAGTTCTTC.

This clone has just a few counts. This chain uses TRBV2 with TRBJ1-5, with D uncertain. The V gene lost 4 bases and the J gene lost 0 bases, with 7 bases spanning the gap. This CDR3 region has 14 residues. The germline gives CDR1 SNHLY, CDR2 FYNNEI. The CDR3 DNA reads TGTGCCAGCAGTGGGCCTTATAGCAATCAGCCCCAGCATTTT. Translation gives CASSGPYSNQPQHF.

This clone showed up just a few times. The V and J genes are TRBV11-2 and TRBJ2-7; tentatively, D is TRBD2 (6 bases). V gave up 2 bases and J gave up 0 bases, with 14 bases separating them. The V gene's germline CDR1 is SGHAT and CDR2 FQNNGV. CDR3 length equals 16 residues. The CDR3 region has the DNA TGTGCCAGCAGCTTACAACGCGGGGTCGCCTCCTACGAGCAGTACTTC. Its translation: CASSLQRGVASYEQYF.